These 32 T cell receptor beta chains came from one sample sequenced in a study of T cell repertoires in cytomegalovirus infection. MiXCR was run by TCRdb on the reads, yielding one entry per CDR3 protein. The data contain some 680,000 distinct CDR3 sequences, about 40% of them singletons. Specimen: PBMCs. The receptor set was obtained from a human donor in good health (CMV status not recorded). Some clones in this sample may be carry-over from other donors' samples.

This clonotype appeared a few times. The chain joins TRBV7-9 to TRBJ2-7, with D possibly TRBD2 on 5 matching bases. Germline lookup yields CDR1 SEHNR and CDR2 FQNEAQ (reference sequence). This CDR3 is built from 14 residues. The V gene lost 1 base and the J gene lost 2 bases, with 9 bases spanning the gap. The CDR3 reads CASSLGGRPYEQYF. The CDR3 region has the DNA TGTGCCAGCAGCTTAGGCGGGCGTCCCTACGAGCAGTACTTC.

This clonotype was seen a few times. The chain carries TRBV7-9 and TRBJ2-1, with D hard to call. V was pared by 5 bases and J by 0 bases, with 11 bases between. CDR1 is SEHNR and CDR2 is FQNEAQ in the germline V gene (reference sequence). CDR3 length equals 15 residues. CDR3 sequence reads: CASSPQVSSYNEQFF. CDR3 DNA sequence: TGTGCCAGCAGCCCGCAGGTTAGCTCCTACAATGAGCAGTTCTTC.

This clonotype was picked up a small number of times. The chain has TRBV4-2 and TRBJ1-5; D may be TRBD1 (5 bases). Germline assignment: CDR1 LGHNA and CDR2 YNFKEQ. V gave up 1 base and J gave up 6 bases, with 13 bases separating them. CDR3 length: 15 amino acids. The CDR3 reads CASSQAQGTGQPQHF. The CDR3 nucleotides are TGTGCCAGCAGCCAAGCCCAGGGAACAGGTCAGCCCCAGCATTTT.

The CDR3 reads CASSLVSEAGGDGYTF. The CDR3 DNA follows: TGTGCCAGCAGTTTAGTATCGGAAGCGGGAGGGGATGGCTACACCTTC. This chain uses TRBV12-3 or TRBV12-4 with TRBJ1-2; D is possibly TRBD1 (5 bases). Trimming shortened V by 1 base and J by 6 bases, and 18 bases separated the two germline ends. The CDR3 covers 16 residues.

This clonotype has a count of ten or more. The chain uses TRBV7-6 and TRBJ1-1, with D unclear. The germline V gene has CDR1 SGHVS and CDR2 FNYEAQ. V was shortened by 6 bases and J by 0 bases, with 8 bases between the two germline ends. The CDR3 totals 13 residues. The CDR3 loop reads CASRTDLNTEAFF. In DNA, the CDR3 is TGTGCCAGCAGGACGGACCTGAACACTGAAGCTTTCTTT.

The V and J genes are TRBV7-2 and TRBJ2-7; TRBD1 aligns across 7 bases. V shed 5 bases and J 6 bases; nucleotides not matched to a gene: 10. The CDR3 runs to 14 residues. Germline values: CDR1 SGHTA, CDR2 FQGNSA. The CDR3 sequence is CASSPQLTGLEQYF. In nucleotides, the CDR3 is TGTGCCAGCAGCCCACAATTGACAGGGCTCGAGCAGTACTTC.

J is TRBJ1-2 and V is TRBV27, with TRBD1 as a possible D gene (6 bases). V lost 4 bases and J 8 bases, leaving 14 bases between the germline ends. This CDR3 has 13 residues. The germline CDR1 and CDR2 sequences are MNHEY and SMNVEV (reference sequence). Here the CDR3 reads CASSSSGARGYTF. CDR3 bases: TGTGCCAGCAGTTCATCGGGGGCTCGGGGCTACACCTTC.

This clonotype showed up just a few times. V usage is TRBV7-2 and J usage is TRBJ2-7; possible D gene TRBD1, 6 bases. The germline CDR1 and CDR2 sequences are SGHTA and FQGNSA. This CDR3 has 15 amino acids. Trimming removed 1 base from V and 3 bases from J, with 13 bases in between. The CDR3 protein is CASSLVAGAIYEQYF. CDR3 DNA: TGTGCCAGCAGCTTAGTAGCAGGGGCCATCTACGAGCAGTACTTC.

A few counts support this clonotype. The chain combines TRBV12-3 or TRBV12-4 with TRBJ1-4; 11 nucleotides align to TRBD1. J gave up 7 bases and V 5 bases, and 6 bases lay outside the gene matches. The CDR3 contains 15 residues. The CDR3 reads CASSMGQGVGEKLFF. CDR3 in DNA: TGTGCCAGCAGTATGGGACAGGGGGTTGGTGAAAAACTGTTTTTT.

In this sample, this clonotype turned up a few times. This chain uses TRBV7-2 with TRBJ1-5; D call uncertain. The CDR3 length is 16 residues. Trimming pared 5 bases from V and 8 bases from J, leaving 22 bases between. Per the germline V gene, CDR1 is SGHTA and CDR2 is FQGNSA. CDR3 protein: CASSPSTGSPSEPQHF. The CDR3 DNA is TGTGCCAGCAGCCCCTCGACCGGGAGCCCTTCAGAGCCCCAGCATTTT.

This sequence joins TRBV2 and TRBJ1-5, with D perhaps matching TRBD1 (5 bases). CDR3 length: 14 amino acids. Trimming pared 8 bases from V and 7 bases from J, leaving 18 bases between. The V gene's germline CDR1 is SNHLY and CDR2 FYNNEI. CDR3 sequence (DNA): TGTGCCAGCTCCGGTGGCGGGGGAGGGCAGCCCCAGCATTTT. As protein: CASSGGGGGQPQHF. Together with reference TRBV2 and TRBJ1-5, the CDR3 gives the full variable domain: EPEVTQTPSHQVTQMGQEVILRCVPISNHLYFYWYRQILGQKVEFLVSFYNNEISEKSEIFDDQFSVERPDGSNFTLKIRSTKLEDSAMYFCASSGGGGGQPQHFGDGTRLSIL.

A single count supports this clonotype. The rearrangement joins TRBV6-5 to TRBJ1-4, with TRBD1 as a possible D gene (5 bases). Trimming took off 0 bases at V and 8 bases at J, with 10 bases between the two ends. The CDR3 consists of 14 residues. From germline, CDR1 is MNHEY and CDR2 SVGAGI. CDR3 loop: CASSYSWDGEKLFF. The CDR3 DNA sequence: TGTGCCAGCAGTTACTCATGGGACGGAGAAAAACTGTTTTTT.

The chain carries TRBV5-5 and TRBJ1-5; D may be TRBD1 (5 bases). V lost 4 bases, J lost 7 bases, and 12 bases lay in between. The CDR3 runs to 13 residues. Germline V gene lookup returns CDR1 SGHKS and CDR2 YYEKEE (reference sequence). The CDR3 sequence is CASSPIWGQPQHF. Here the CDR3 DNA reads TGTGCCAGCAGCCCGATTTGGGGCCAGCCCCAGCATTTT. Using reference TRBV5-5 and TRBJ1-5 for the parts outside the CDR3, the full variable domain is DAGVTQSPTHLIKTRGQQVTLRCSPISGHKSVSWYQQVLGQGPQFIFQYYEKEERGRGNFPDRFSARQFPNYSSELNVNALLLGDSALYLCASSPIWGQPQHFGDGTRLSIL.

This clonotype was seen only a few times. This chain uses TRBV2 with TRBJ2-1; 7 bases are shared with TRBD2. The V gene's germline CDR1 is SNHLY and CDR2 FYNNEI. CDR3 length equals 15 residues. V dropped 5 bases and J dropped 4; count of bases not matched to a gene: 8. The CDR3, as DNA: TGTGCCAGCAGTATGAGACTAGCAGAGTACAATGAGCAGTTCTTC. Translation gives CASSMRLAEYNEQFF.

This chain uses TRBV12-3 or TRBV12-4 with TRBJ2-2, with 10 bases matching TRBD2. CDR3 length: 16 amino acids. V shed 3 bases and J 6 bases; nucleotides not matched to a gene: 7. The CDR3 DNA reads as TGTGCCAGCAGTTTCTCAGCGGGAGGGAGGTCCGGGGAGCTGTTTTTT. Its protein product is CASSFSAGGRSGELFF.

The J gene is TRBJ2-7, the V gene TRBV7-9; no clear D. The length of the CDR3 is 14 residues. The germline V and J ends were trimmed by 7 bases and 3 bases, with 16 bases remaining between them. CDR1 is SEHNR and CDR2 is FQNEAQ in the germline V gene (reference sequence). The chain's CDR3 is CASTPIGPFYEQYF. As DNA, the CDR3 is TGTGCCAGCACCCCAATCGGACCCTTCTACGAGCAGTACTTC.

The V call is TRBV7-9, the J call TRBJ1-3; the D gene is possibly TRBD1 (5 bases). The CDR3 spans 13 residues. CDR1 and CDR2 from the germline V gene are SEHNR and FQNEAQ (reference sequence). V gave up 4 bases and J gave up 5 bases, with 9 bases separating them. CDR3: CASSSGSRNTIYF. As DNA, the CDR3 is TGTGCCAGCAGCTCAGGGTCAAGAAACACCATATATTTT. Using reference TRBV7-9 and TRBJ1-3 for the parts outside the CDR3, the full variable domain is DTGVSQNPRHKITKRGQNVTFRCDPISEHNRLYWYRQTLGQGPEFLTYFQNEAQLEKSRLLSDRFSAERPKGSFSTLEIQRTEQGDSAMYLCASSSGSRNTIYFGEGSWLTVV.

In DNA, the CDR3 is TGTGCCAGCAGTTTATTACCGACAGGGGTTGGAGATACGCAGTATTTT. Its protein product is CASSLLPTGVGDTQYF. The chain combines TRBV28 with TRBJ2-3, with 8 bases matching TRBD1. CDR1 is MDHEN, CDR2 SYDVKM, per germline. CDR3 length equals 16 residues. Trimming cost V 1 base and J 5 bases; bases outside gene matches: 8.

DNA for the CDR3: TGTGCCAGCAGCTTAGCCGGGCAGAGACTCTCCTACGAGCAGTACTTC. Its translation: CASSLAGQRLSYEQYF. The chain uses TRBV11-2 and TRBJ2-7; D is undetermined. This CDR3 has 16 residues. Germline CDR1 and CDR2: SGHAT and FQNNGV. With 1 base removed from V and 0 bases from J, the gap between germline ends came to 13 bases.

CDR3 bases: TGTGCCAGCAGCTCCGGGACAGGTCCTGAAGCTTTCTTT. As protein: CASSSGTGPEAFF. The rearrangement links TRBV27 to TRBJ1-1, with 8 bases that match TRBD1. This CDR3 region has 13 residues. The J segment lost 6 bases and the V segment lost 6 bases, leaving 6 bases of the junction unmatched. CDR1 is MNHEY and CDR2 is SMNVEV in the germline V gene (reference sequence).

Worth noting for this clonotype: At one end, the junction sequence differs from germline, possibly due to a read error. V and J are TRBV27 and TRBJ1-5; 12 bases align to TRBD1. CDR1 and CDR2 (germline): MNHEY, SMNVEV (reference sequence). CDR3 length: 13 amino acids. This CDR3 is CATGQGASQPHNF. The CDR3 DNA reads as TGTGCCACGGGACAGGGGGCGTCACAGCCCCATAATTTT.

The V and J genes are TRBV6-1 and TRBJ2-1; D not resolved. Germline V CDR1 and CDR2: MNHNS, SASEGT. Trimming took 4 bases from V and 5 from J, leaving 6 bases between them. The CDR3 extends over 12 amino acids. The CDR3 region is CASSGSDNEQFF. Written as DNA, the CDR3 is TGTGCCAGCAGTGGGAGTGACAATGAGCAGTTCTTC.

V is TRBV4-3 and J is TRBJ1-5; D is ambiguous. Between the trimmed V and J ends, which lost 4 bases and 1 base, there was a span of 11 bases. Germline values: CDR1 LGHNA, CDR2 YSLEER. This CDR3 has 15 residues. The CDR3 loop reads CASSLGFLSNQPQHF. CDR3 nucleotides: TGCGCCAGCAGCCTCGGGTTCCTAAGCAATCAGCCCCAGCATTTT.

The genes are TRBV20-1 and TRBJ1-2, with 7 bases matching TRBD1. CDR3 length equals 12 residues. CDR1 is DFQATT and CDR2 is SNEGSKA in the germline V gene (reference sequence). Trimming took 5 bases from V and 8 from J; bases not matched to a gene: 8. The CDR3 reads CSAPTGINGYTF. The CDR3 DNA follows: TGCAGTGCTCCGACAGGGATTAACGGCTACACCTTC.

The chain recombines TRBV6-1 with TRBJ2-5, with D maybe TRBD2 (5 bases). CDR3 size: 13 residues. Germline CDR1 and CDR2: MNHNS and SASEGT. V gave up 10 bases and J gave up 1 base, with 13 bases separating them. This chain's CDR3 is CATGGEGQETQYF. The CDR3 bases are TGTGCCACAGGTGGTGAGGGCCAAGAGACCCAGTACTTC.

The CDR3, as DNA: TGTGCCAGCAGTGAAAGCGGGGGGGCCTCCTACAATGAGCAGTTCTTC. This encodes CASSESGGASYNEQFF. This chain links TRBV12-3 or TRBV12-4 with TRBJ2-1; 10 nucleotides agree with TRBD2. The trim removed 5 bases at V and 0 bases at J, leaving 4 bases unmatched. The CDR3 contains 16 residues.

The CDR3 here is CATSDYLGTDTQYF. The CDR3 DNA reads TGTGCCACCAGTGATTATTTAGGGACTGATACGCAGTATTTT. The rearrangement joins TRBV24-1 to TRBJ2-3; perhaps TRBD2 as D (6 bases). V was pared by 2 bases and J by 6 bases, with 11 bases between. CDR1 is KGHDR and CDR2 is SFDVKD in the germline V gene. The CDR3 consists of 14 residues.

The V call is TRBV9, the J call TRBJ1-2; the D is unclear. Germline CDR1 is SGDLS and CDR2 is YYNGEE. CDR3 length: 12 amino acids. V was trimmed by 2 bases and J by 7 bases, leaving 9 bases between them. The CDR3 region is CASSVSRSGYTF. CDR3 nucleotide sequence: TGTGCCAGCAGCGTCTCACGGTCTGGCTACACCTTC.

The chain combines TRBV6-1 with TRBJ1-1; the D gene is possibly TRBD1 (5 bases). CDR1 MNHNS and CDR2 SASEGT come from the germline V gene. The CDR3 length is 14 residues. Trimming cost V 8 bases and J 1 base, with 14 bases left between them. The CDR3 region has the DNA TGTGCCAGCCCGGGACCCACGAAGAACACTGAAGCTTTCTTT. Translating gives CASPGPTKNTEAFF.

This clonotype was seen more than once but under ten times. The genes are TRBV6-1 and TRBJ1-5; D is ambiguous. The CDR3 totals 15 residues. V was cut by 1 base and J by 2 bases, with 9 bases left in between. Germline V gives CDR1 MNHNS, CDR2 SASEGT. Here the CDR3 reads CASSEGRLGNQPQHF. CDR3 nucleotides: TGTGCCAGCAGTGAAGGCAGGCTTGGCAATCAGCCCCAGCATTTT.

The rearrangement uses TRBV7-2 and TRBJ2-1, with 11 bases identical to TRBD1. Germline V CDR1 and CDR2: SGHTA, FQGNSA. The V and J ends lost 5 bases and 6 bases, in that order; junction bases with no gene match: 6. This CDR3 has 15 residues. The CDR3 loop is CASSADRGLRNEQFF. The CDR3 region has the DNA TGTGCCAGCAGCGCGGACAGGGGGCTTCGCAATGAGCAGTTCTTC.

The V and J genes are TRBV15 and TRBJ2-5, with D tentatively TRBD2 (5 bases). Germline V gene lookup returns CDR1 LNHNV and CDR2 YYDKDF (reference sequence). Deletions cut 3 bases from V and 1 base from J, with 9 bases between. The CDR3 consists of 14 residues. The CDR3 protein is CATSRRAFQETQYF. The CDR3 DNA sequence: TGTGCCACCAGCAGGAGGGCCTTCCAAGAGACCCAGTACTTC.